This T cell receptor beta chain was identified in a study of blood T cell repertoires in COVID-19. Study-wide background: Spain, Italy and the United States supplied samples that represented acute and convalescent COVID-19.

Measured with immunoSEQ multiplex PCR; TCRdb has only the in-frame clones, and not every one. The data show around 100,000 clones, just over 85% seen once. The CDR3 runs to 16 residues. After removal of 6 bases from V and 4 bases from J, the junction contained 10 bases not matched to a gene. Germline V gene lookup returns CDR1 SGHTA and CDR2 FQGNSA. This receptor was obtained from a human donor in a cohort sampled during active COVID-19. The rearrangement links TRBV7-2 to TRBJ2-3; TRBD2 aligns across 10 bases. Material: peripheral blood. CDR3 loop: CASSQLAGRGADTQYF. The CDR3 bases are TGTGCCAGCAGTCAACTAGCGGGGAGGGGGGCAGATACGCAGTATTTT.